The 31 T cell receptor beta chains in this list originate from one sample, sequenced in a study of identical twins. TCRdb itself ran the 5' RACE reads through MiXCR, one entry per CDR3 protein. This sample has 690,000 or so distinct CDR3 sequences, with over 8.5% found just once. The same data also contributed to another study, on yellow fever vaccine responses in identical twins.

The specimen sequenced was PBMCs. All receptors derive from a woman under 30 in good health.

J is TRBJ2-2 and V is TRBV6-2 or TRBV6-3; D possibly corresponds to TRBD2 (5 bases). V was shortened by 6 bases and J by 9 bases, with 5 bases between the two germline ends. This CDR3 is built from 10 residues. CDR1 MNHEY and CDR2 SVGEGT come from the germline V gene. This chain's CDR3 is CASRTRELFF. The DNA for the CDR3 is TGTGCCAGCAGGACTAGGGAGCTGTTTTTT.

There are many counts of this clonotype. The chain joins TRBV29-1 to TRBJ2-3, with 8 nucleotides matching TRBD2. Germline CDR1 SQVTM, CDR2 ANQGSEA. The CDR3 totals 13 residues. The V gene end was trimmed by 7 bases and the J gene end by 4 bases; junction bases not matched to a gene: 7. The CDR3 protein is CSAGRDGSDTQYF. CDR3 in DNA: TGCAGCGCCGGGAGGGACGGTTCAGATACGCAGTATTTT.

This clonotype showed up many times. This chain uses TRBV20-1 with TRBJ2-7; weak D call: TRBD1 (5 bases). CDR3 length: 14 residues. The germline CDR1 and CDR2 sequences are DFQATT and SNEGSKA (reference sequence). V dropped 3 bases and J dropped 3 bases, with 15 bases sitting between them. CDR3 bases: TGCAGTGCTAGGGAGCCAGACAGTCACTACGAGCAGTACTTC. It translates to CSAREPDSHYEQYF.

As to this clonotype: The junction shows a germline mismatch at one end, possibly a read error. The chain couples TRBV20-1 to TRBJ2-7; D unresolved. The V gene's germline CDR1 is DFQATT and CDR2 SNEGSKA (reference sequence). CDR3 length: 15 residues. The CDR3 here is CIAREAASQPYEQYF. The CDR3 region has the DNA TGCATTGCTAGAGAGGCAGCCTCTCAACCCTACGAGCAGTACTTC.

The rearrangement links TRBV4-2 to TRBJ2-1, with TRBD2 identical over 10 bases. Germline CDR1 LGHNA, CDR2 YNFKEQ. V lost 1 base and J lost 8; bases outside the gene matches: 5. The CDR3 loop spans 15 amino acids. The CDR3 DNA follows: TGTGCCAGCAGCCAAGGAAATAGCGGGGGGTATGAGCAGTTCTTC. It is translated as CASSQGNSGGYEQFF.

This clonotype was seen a handful of times. This chain uses TRBV29-1 with TRBJ1-3; D not resolved. The CDR3 spans 13 residues. Per germline, CDR1 SQVTM and CDR2 ANQGSEA. The CDR3 nucleotides read TGCAGTGCCGGAGGGAACTCTGGAAACACCATATATTTT. This translates into CSAGGNSGNTIYF.

This clonotype turned up a few times. This chain connects TRBV5-6 to TRBJ2-5; 7 bases line up with TRBD1. V was clipped by 3 bases and J by 2 bases; unmatched bases: 4. The CDR3 is 14 residues long. Germline V gene data show CDR1 as SGHDT and CDR2 as YYEEEE. CDR3: CASSWDSMQETQYF. CDR3 DNA: TGTGCCAGCAGCTGGGACAGTATGCAAGAGACCCAGTACTTC.

This clonotype was detected a few times. The J gene is TRBJ1-2, the V gene TRBV12-3 or TRBV12-4; 7 positions agree with TRBD1. This CDR3 spans 16 amino acids. V lost 3 bases to trimming and J lost 0 bases; unmatched junction nucleotides: 7. This CDR3 reads CASSFRAQGTNYGYTF. In nucleotides, the CDR3 is TGTGCCAGCAGTTTTAGGGCACAGGGGACTAACTATGGCTACACCTTC.

The chain links TRBV7-9 to TRBJ2-3; no clear D. This CDR3 comprises 15 residues. CDR1 and CDR2 (germline): SEHNR, FQNEAQ (reference sequence). Trimming shortened V by 5 bases and J by 1 base, and 13 bases separated the two germline ends. This CDR3 is CASSLLGIRTDTQYF. For the CDR3, the DNA is TGTGCCAGCAGCCTCCTAGGGATCCGCACAGATACGCAGTATTTT.

The chain links TRBV10-2 to TRBJ2-3; weak D call: TRBD2 (6 bases). The CDR3 sequence is 18 residues long. Germline-derived CDR1 and CDR2 are WSHSY and SAAADI. The V end lost 2 bases, the J end lost 0 bases, and 18 bases lay between the germline ends. The CDR3 reads CASSEHTQSGPSTDTQYF. The CDR3 bases are TGCGCCAGCAGTGAGCACACACAGAGCGGGCCCAGCACAGATACGCAGTATTTT.

The V gene is TRBV19, the J gene TRBJ2-7, with TRBD1 as a possible D gene (6 bases). V lost 3 bases and J lost 1, with 7 bases in between. The CDR3 has 13 residues. The V gene's germline CDR1 is LNHDA and CDR2 SQIVND (reference sequence). In DNA form, the CDR3 reads TGTGCCAGTAGTATGGACAGTTCCTACGAGCAGTACTTC. Its translation is CASSMDSSYEQYF. Combining the CDR3 with reference TRBV19 and TRBJ2-7 gives the whole variable domain DGGITQSPKYLFRKEGQNVTLSCEQNLNHDAMYWYRQDPGQGLRLIYYSQIVNDFQKGDIAEGYSVSREKKESFPLTVTSAQKNPTAFYLCASSMDSSYEQYFGPGTRLTVT.

V usage is TRBV15 and J usage is TRBJ2-5, with 12 bases that match TRBD2. The ends lost 0 bases at V and 2 bases at J; junction bases unmatched: 10. From germline, CDR1 is LNHNV and CDR2 YYDKDF (reference sequence). The CDR3 is 19 residues long. Here the CDR3 reads CATSRDPGLAGFGQETQYF. The CDR3 bases are TGTGCCACCAGCAGAGACCCGGGACTAGCGGGTTTTGGGCAAGAGACCCAGTACTTC. Combining the CDR3 with reference TRBV15 and TRBJ2-5 gives the whole variable domain DAMVIQNPRYQVTQFGKPVTLSCSQTLNHNVMYWYQQKSSQAPKLLFHYYDKDFNNEADTPDNFQSRRPNTSFCFLDIRSPGLGDTAMYLCATSRDPGLAGFGQETQYFGPGTRLLVL.

This clonotype was seen more than once but under ten times. The rearrangement joins TRBV7-9 to TRBJ2-5; maybe TRBD1 (6 bases). The CDR3 spans 14 residues. Germline V CDR1 and CDR2: SEHNR, FQNEAQ (reference sequence). V lost 3 bases and J 2 bases, leaving 10 bases between the germline ends. CDR3 loop: CASSLTRGQETQYF. In nucleotides, the CDR3 is TGTGCCAGCAGCTTGACCAGGGGTCAAGAGACCCAGTACTTC.

This clonotype was seen repeatedly, ten times or more. V and J are TRBV6-5 and TRBJ2-4; D might be TRBD1 or TRBD2, each matching 5 bases. The CDR3 contains 17 residues. Germline assignment: CDR1 MNHEY and CDR2 SVGAGI. V shed 2 bases and J shed 0 bases, with 14 bases lying between them. The CDR3: CASSYGHPGLAKNIQYF. CDR3 nucleotide sequence: TGTGCCAGCAGTTACGGTCATCCGGGGCTAGCCAAAAACATTCAGTACTTC.

This clonotype turned up a few times. The rearrangement uses TRBV7-9 and TRBJ2-1, with a weak D call TRBD1 (6 bases). Trimming cost V 5 bases and J 6 bases, with 14 bases left between them. CDR1 is SEHNR and CDR2 is FQNEAQ in the germline V gene (reference sequence). This CDR3 contains 14 residues. DNA of the CDR3: TGTGCCAGCAGCCATCCGGACAGAAGCAATGAGCAGTTCTTC. Protein product: CASSHPDRSNEQFF.

This clonotype was seen repeatedly, ten times or more. J is TRBJ2-7 and V is TRBV12-3 or TRBV12-4, with 9 positions matching TRBD2. There are 14 residues in the CDR3. Unmatched junction bases numbered 8, after V lost 6 bases and J lost 5 bases. This CDR3 is CASRPRAGGNEQYF. In DNA, the CDR3 is TGTGCCAGCAGGCCCCGAGCGGGAGGCAACGAGCAGTACTTC.

This clonotype is classed as medium-sized. The chain combines TRBV4-3 with TRBJ2-1; a possible D gene is TRBD1 (6 bases). There are 15 residues in the CDR3. V was cut by 2 bases and J by 7 bases, with 15 bases left in between. Per germline, CDR1 LGHNA and CDR2 YSLEER. CDR3: CASSQLNRVTNEQFF. The CDR3 coding sequence is TGCGCCAGCAGCCAACTGAACAGGGTCACTAATGAGCAGTTCTTC.

The V and J genes are TRBV20-1 and TRBJ2-3, with D possibly TRBD1 on 6 matching bases. The germline V gene has CDR1 DFQATT and CDR2 SNEGSKA (reference sequence). V shed 5 bases and J shed 0 bases, with 15 bases lying between them. The CDR3 totals 15 residues. CDR3 in amino acids: CSAEDRTTSTDTQYF. The CDR3 DNA is TGCAGTGCTGAAGACAGGACGACTAGCACAGATACGCAGTATTTT.

The rearrangement links TRBV28 to TRBJ2-1; D is undetermined. The germline CDR1 and CDR2 sequences are MDHEN and SYDVKM. V was trimmed by 7 bases and J by 1 base, leaving 11 bases between them. The CDR3 loop spans 14 amino acids. This CDR3 is CASIGYGSYNEQFF. CDR3 nucleotides: TGTGCCAGCATTGGGTACGGGTCCTACAATGAGCAGTTCTTC.

This chain connects TRBV7-2 to TRBJ2-1, with TRBD2 identical over 8 bases. The V gene end was trimmed by 3 bases and the J gene end by 7 bases; junction bases not matched to a gene: 8. The length of the CDR3 is 15 residues. Germline values: CDR1 SGHTA, CDR2 FQGNSA. In nucleotides, the CDR3 is TGTGCCAGCAGCTTCCGCGCGGGGGGTAAAAATGAGCAGTTCTTC. This encodes CASSFRAGGKNEQFF.

This clonotype has a count of ten or more. The J gene is TRBJ2-2, the V gene TRBV7-8, with 9 bases fitting TRBD2. J was trimmed by 1 base and V by 6 bases; bases with no gene match: 6. The CDR3 has 16 residues. Germline CDR1 SGHVS, CDR2 FQNEAQ. The CDR3 DNA is TGTGCCAGCAGGGGAGGGACTAGCTTGAACACCGGGGAGCTGTTTTTT. Its protein product is CASRGGTSLNTGELFF.

This clonotype was seen more than once but under ten times. The rearrangement joins TRBV6-5 to TRBJ2-7; 10 nucleotides match TRBD1. The germline V gene has CDR1 MNHEY and CDR2 SVGAGI. With 2 bases clipped from V and 3 bases from J, the junction kept 7 bases outside the gene matches. The length of the CDR3 is 16 residues. The CDR3 region is CASSYKDRGLLYEQYF. The CDR3 nucleotides are TGTGCCAGCAGTTACAAAGACAGGGGGCTACTCTACGAGCAGTACTTC.

The chain joins TRBV29-1 to TRBJ1-2; TRBD1 matches 8 bases. The CDR3 has 12 residues. The junction had 5 bases not matched to a gene; V was cut back by 7 bases and J by 4 bases. Per germline, CDR1 SQVTM and CDR2 ANQGSEA. CDR3 DNA: TGCAGCGCCCCGGACAGGGCCTATGGCTACACCTTC. Amino acid sequence: CSAPDRAYGYTF.

The CDR3 spells CASSGSTGSYNEQFF. The CDR3 region has the DNA TGTGCCAGCAGTGGATCGACAGGTTCCTACAATGAGCAGTTCTTC. The chain joins TRBV2 to TRBJ2-1, with D maybe TRBD1 (6 bases). V was trimmed by 4 bases and J by 1 base, leaving 11 bases between them. The germline CDR1 and CDR2 sequences are SNHLY and FYNNEI. CDR3 length: 15 amino acids.

The chain has TRBV12-3 or TRBV12-4 and TRBJ2-7; TRBD1 is a possible D gene (5 bases). This CDR3 contains 15 residues. The ends were cut back, 3 bases at V and 4 bases at J, with 16 bases in the middle. CDR3 loop: CASSFRTIALYEQYF. The CDR3 bases are TGTGCCAGCAGTTTTAGGACAATAGCCCTTTACGAGCAGTACTTC.

The rearrangement joins TRBV2 to TRBJ1-1, with D possibly being TRBD1 (6 bases). V lost 7 bases and J 3 bases, leaving 15 bases between the germline ends. Germline V gives CDR1 SNHLY, CDR2 FYNNEI. CDR3 length: 14 residues. DNA of the CDR3: TGTGCCAGCACCGAGGGGGGATCCTACACTGAAGCTTTCTTT. It codes for CASTEGGSYTEAFF. Full variable domain (missing parts from reference TRBV2 and TRBJ1-1): EPEVTQTPSHQVTQMGQEVILRCVPISNHLYFYWYRQILGQKVEFLVSFYNNEISEKSEIFDDQFSVERPDGSNFTLKIRSTKLEDSAMYFCASTEGGSYTEAFFGQGTRLTVV.

Comment on this clonotype: Given a much more abundant clone one base away, this may be a read error. V usage is TRBV12-3 or TRBV12-4 and J usage is TRBJ2-5, with TRBD2 matching over 9 bases. The CDR3 runs to 18 residues. DNA of the CDR3: TGTGCCAGCTGTTTATACGCCCGGGGACTAGCAGGCGGAGAGACCCAGTACTTC. Its protein product is CASCLYARGLAGGETQYF.

This clonotype has just a few counts. This rearrangement joins TRBV3-1 to TRBJ2-4; a weak D match, TRBD2 (5 bases). V lost 1 base and J lost 9, with 10 bases in between. This CDR3 has 13 residues. Germline CDR1 and CDR2: LGHDT and YNNKEL (reference sequence). The CDR3 sequence: CASSQGLGSIQYF. The CDR3 DNA reads TGTGCCAGCAGCCAAGGGTTGGGGAGCATTCAGTACTTC.

This chain uses TRBV11-2 with TRBJ2-3; TRBD2 is a possible D gene (5 bases). Germline values: CDR1 SGHAT, CDR2 FQNNGV. V was clipped by 1 base and J by 3 bases, with 14 bases between them. The CDR3 sequence is 16 residues long. This chain's CDR3 is CASSLGRTVDTDTQYF. The DNA of the CDR3 is TGTGCCAGCAGCTTAGGGAGGACGGTAGATACAGATACGCAGTATTTT.

The CDR3: CASSSRTDATYNEQFF. The CDR3 DNA is TGTGCCAGCAGTTCCCGGACGGACGCCACCTACAATGAGCAGTTCTTC. The chain recombines TRBV27 with TRBJ2-1; D unclear. V was pared by 4 bases and J by 2 bases, with 15 bases between. The germline V gene encodes CDR1 MNHEY and CDR2 SMNVEV (reference sequence). This CDR3 region has 16 residues.

This clonotype was recorded a few times. The V and J genes are TRBV4-2 and TRBJ2-4; D unresolved. V was clipped by 1 base and J by 7 bases, with 8 bases between them. The CDR3 extends over 13 amino acids. Germline V gene sequence: CDR1 LGHNA, CDR2 YNFKEQ. This chain's CDR3 is CASSQVVLNIQYF. CDR3 in DNA: TGTGCCAGCAGCCAAGTCGTATTGAACATTCAGTACTTC.